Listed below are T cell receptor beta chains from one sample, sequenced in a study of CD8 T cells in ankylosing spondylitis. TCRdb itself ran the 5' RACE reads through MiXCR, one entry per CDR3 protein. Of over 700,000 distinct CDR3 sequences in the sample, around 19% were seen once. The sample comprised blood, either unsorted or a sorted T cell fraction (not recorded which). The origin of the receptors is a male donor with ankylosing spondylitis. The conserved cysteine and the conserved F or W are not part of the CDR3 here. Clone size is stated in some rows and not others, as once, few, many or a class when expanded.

CDR3aa: ASKTTGREQY; abundance: few; v_gene: TRBV28
CDR3aa: ASSQESYRVIEAF; abundance: many; v_gene: TRBV4-1
CDR3aa: ASSQDIATGELF; abundance: few; v_gene: TRBV4-3
CDR3aa: ASSPSFTDTQY; abundance: NA; v_gene: TRBV11-2
CDR3aa: ATSREGSVNNYGYT; abundance: few; v_gene: TRBV15
CDR3aa: ASSGRTQQQF; abundance: NA; v_gene: TRBV9
CDR3aa: ASSQLDRGDQPQH; abundance: NA; v_gene: TRBV4-1
CDR3aa: ASSGGLVSTDTQY; abundance: few; v_gene: TRBV11-2
CDR3aa: ASSQYLIVSYNEQF; abundance: NA; v_gene: TRBV4-3
CDR3aa: ASTSRVNEQF; abundance: NA; v_gene: TRBV12-3/TRBV12-4
CDR3aa: ASSFQDNSPLH; abundance: many; v_gene: TRBV7-8
CDR3aa: ASRGSEPQH; abundance: few; v_gene: TRBV6-1
CDR3aa: ASSTGLELEPEQY; abundance: NA; v_gene: TRBV6-1
CDR3aa: ASSKRQTSTDTQY; abundance: few; v_gene: TRBV14
CDR3aa: ASSHQGASGANVLT; abundance: NA; v_gene: TRBV11-1
CDR3aa: ASSPGGTFNYGYT; abundance: NA; v_gene: TRBV12-3/TRBV12-4
CDR3aa: ASSPETGEAF; abundance: NA; v_gene: TRBV12-3/TRBV12-4
CDR3aa: SARDAGEPYGQY; abundance: NA; v_gene: TRBV20-1
CDR3aa: ASYPGLGPYEQY; abundance: NA; v_gene: TRBV6-2/TRBV6-3
CDR3aa: ASSLATAPNYGYT; abundance: NA; v_gene: TRBV12-3/TRBV12-4
CDR3aa: SASRAGQGNYGYT; abundance: NA; v_gene: TRBV20-1
CDR3aa: SAATSGTQY; abundance: once; v_gene: TRBV20-1
CDR3aa: ASSFSLKTDEQY; abundance: few; v_gene: TRBV12-3/TRBV12-4
CDR3aa: ASGLTRESEQY; abundance: few; v_gene: TRBV12-5
CDR3aa: SARAVSSYNEQF; abundance: few; v_gene: TRBV20-1
CDR3aa: ASSLVGYHEQY; abundance: NA; v_gene: TRBV5-5
CDR3aa: SARSSGGAWETQY; abundance: few; v_gene: TRBV20-1
CDR3aa: ASSSGDREY; abundance: few; v_gene: TRBV7-9
CDR3aa: ASSVTSGRAETQY; abundance: few; v_gene: TRBV9
CDR3aa: ASSSTGGWELF; abundance: few; v_gene: TRBV11-2
CDR3aa: ASRRGPYEQY; abundance: NA; v_gene: TRBV6-5
CDR3aa: SAQTGDTQY; abundance: few; v_gene: TRBV20-1
CDR3aa: ASSPTHENTEAF; abundance: NA; v_gene: TRBV7-9
CDR3aa: ASSDGPRPQH; abundance: NA; v_gene: TRBV2
CDR3aa: NPGRGPCNEKLF; abundance: NA; v_gene: TRBV20-1
CDR3aa: ASSLGLAGWNEQF; abundance: NA; v_gene: TRBV5-1
CDR3aa: ASTDGDLNTEAF; abundance: NA; v_gene: TRBV7-3
CDR3aa: SVDPEGGNTEAF; abundance: few; v_gene: TRBV29-1
CDR3aa: ASSPLGWDFQETQY; abundance: NA; v_gene: TRBV11-2
CDR3aa: ASAPRRQTYEQY; abundance: few; v_gene: TRBV27
CDR3aa: ASSPGLANYEQY; abundance: few; v_gene: TRBV7-2
CDR3aa: ASSPGTSVYNEQF; abundance: many; v_gene: TRBV12-3/TRBV12-4
CDR3aa: ASSYSGQGAGYT; abundance: NA; v_gene: TRBV6-5
CDR3aa: AAQGGNTEAF; abundance: few; v_gene: TRBV10-3
CDR3aa: ASSQVGGRQNYNEQF; abundance: many; v_gene: TRBV14